This record covers a single T cell receptor (beta chain). The data originate from a study of control samples from healthy donors and cancer patients. Germline V gene lookup returns CDR1 SGHNT and CDR2 YYREEE (reference sequence). Trimming removed 0 bases at V and 7 bases at J, with 10 bases between. CDR3 length: 14 amino acids. Data came from immunoSEQ multiplex PCR; TCRdb stores just in-frame clones and leaves some out. In the table there are around 140,000 clones, 89% of which are singletons. The receptor was derived from a man aged 45-60 years with head and neck cancer. The chain recombines TRBV5-4 with TRBJ1-4; D not resolved. The sequencing input was PBMCs. CDR3 sequence reads: CASSLDSSLEKLFF. CDR3 in DNA: TGTGCCAGCAGCTTGGACAGTTCTCTTGAAAAACTGTTTTTT.